A single sample gave rise to the 18 T cell receptor beta chains below, sequenced in a study. TCRdb called the 5' RACE reads again in MiXCR, with one record for every CDR3 protein. Here the sample spans 10,000 to 15,000 distinct CDR3 sequences, under 25% being singletons. Sequences were obtained from naive CD4+ T cells sorted from blood. Subset: naive CD4+ T cells, CD4+CD45RA+CD25-. These TCRs come from a female donor with breast cancer.

The chain carries TRBV4-1 and TRBJ2-1, with TRBD2 matching 8 bases. The length of the CDR3 is 19 residues. The germline CDR1 and CDR2 sequences are MGHRA and YSYEKL. V shed 3 bases and J 2 bases; nucleotides not matched to a gene: 15. In DNA, the CDR3 is TGCGCCAGCAGCCACCCCCTTGGAGGGACTAGTGGAACCTACAATGAGCAGTTCTTC. It yields the protein CASSHPLGGTSGTYNEQFF.

Note on this clonotype: This clone may be a read error of a much larger clone one base away. V usage is TRBV7-7 and J usage is TRBJ2-5, with a tentative D call TRBD2 (6 bases). Per the germline V gene, CDR1 is SSHAT and CDR2 is FNYEAQ (reference sequence). Trimming took off 3 bases at V and 9 bases at J, with 14 bases between the two ends. The CDR3 spans 13 residues. CDR3 bases: TGTGCCAGCAGCTTCGGGAGAGGGGAGGCCCAGTACTTC. Protein product: CASSFGRGEAQYF.

The genes are TRBV20-1 and TRBJ2-1; 10 bases map to TRBD2. The CDR3 contains 15 residues. The germline gives CDR1 DFQATT, CDR2 SNEGSKA (reference sequence). The J segment lost 8 bases and the V segment lost 1 base, leaving 8 bases of the junction unmatched. In DNA form, the CDR3 reads TGCAGTGCTAGAGGAAGCGGGAGGGATATGTATGAGCAGTTCTTC. This translates into CSARGSGRDMYEQFF.

Many counts were recorded for this clonotype. The rearrangement joins TRBV5-1 to TRBJ1-1; possible D gene TRBD1, 6 bases. Trimming pared 0 bases from V and 1 base from J, leaving 10 bases between. In germline, CDR1 is SGHRS, CDR2 YFSETQ. This CDR3 has 15 residues. The CDR3 DNA reads as TGCGCCAGCAGCTTGGGCGGGACATCGAACACTGAAGCTTTCTTT. It codes for CASSLGGTSNTEAFF.

Relative to its sample, this clonotype is medium-sized. The chain carries TRBV2 and TRBJ2-1; D gene uncertain. Germline loops: CDR1 SNHLY, CDR2 FYNNEI. Trimming removed 8 bases at V and 2 bases at J, with 13 bases between. The CDR3 runs to 14 residues. The CDR3 loop reads CASYYVGTYNEQFF. The CDR3 DNA follows: TGTGCCAGCTATTACGTCGGAACCTACAATGAGCAGTTCTTC.

There are a few counts of this clonotype. The V and J genes are TRBV6-5 and TRBJ2-5, with TRBD1 identical over 7 bases. This CDR3 is 16 amino acids long. Trimming took 2 bases from V and 4 from J; bases not matched to a gene: 10. From germline, CDR1 is MNHEY and CDR2 SVGAGI. The CDR3 region is CASSYNPTGWVETQYF. In nucleotides, the CDR3 is TGTGCCAGCAGTTACAACCCGACAGGGTGGGTAGAGACCCAGTACTTC.

This clonotype was detected many times. The V and J genes are TRBV12-3 or TRBV12-4 and TRBJ2-7; D may be TRBD2 (6 bases). This CDR3 is built from 14 residues. V gave up 1 base and J gave up 0 bases, with 7 bases separating them. CDR3 in DNA: TGTGCCAGCAGTTTAGGCGGGATCTCCTACGAGCAGTACTTC. This encodes CASSLGGISYEQYF.

The genes are TRBV24-1 and TRBJ2-1, with D possibly TRBD2 on 5 matching bases. Germline loops: CDR1 KGHDR, CDR2 SFDVKD. Trimming took 7 bases from V and 6 from J, leaving 9 bases between them. The CDR3 runs 12 residues. CDR3 bases: TGTGCCACCAGCGGGATCACCAATGAGCAGTTCTTC. It translates to CATSGITNEQFF.

The J gene is TRBJ2-3, the V gene TRBV20-1, with 7 bases matching TRBD1. After removal of 2 bases from V and 2 bases from J, the junction contained 7 bases not matched to a gene. CDR3 size: 15 residues. Germline V gives CDR1 DFQATT, CDR2 SNEGSKA (reference sequence). The CDR3 reads CSARRLTGITDTQYF. Written as DNA, the CDR3 is TGCAGTGCTAGACGCCTGACAGGGATCACAGATACGCAGTATTTT.

This clonotype was observed many times. The chain joins TRBV20-1 to TRBJ2-7; 16 nucleotides match TRBD2. The trim removed 6 bases at V and 0 bases at J, leaving 23 bases unmatched. In germline, CDR1 is DFQATT, CDR2 SNEGSKA (reference sequence). This CDR3 comprises 22 residues. In nucleotides, the CDR3 is TGCAGTGCGTCGGGTCAGGGACTAGCGGGAGGGAGGGAGGTGGGAAGCTCCTACGAGCAGTACTTC. The encoded protein is CSASGQGLAGGREVGSSYEQYF.

J is TRBJ1-5 and V is TRBV2, with 10 bases lining up with TRBD1. The CDR3 is 13 residues long. CDR1 SNHLY and CDR2 FYNNEI come from the germline V gene. The ends lost 8 bases at V and 5 bases at J; junction bases unmatched: 3. CDR3 residues: CASATGGYQPQHF. CDR3 nucleotides: TGTGCCAGCGCGACAGGGGGCTATCAGCCCCAGCATTTT.

On this clonotype itself: Being one base from a much bigger clone, this may be a read error. The chain carries TRBV5-1 and TRBJ1-1, with a weak D call TRBD1 (6 bases). Germline-derived CDR1 and CDR2 are SGHRS and YFSETQ. CDR3 length equals 11 residues. The V end lost 6 bases, the J end lost 8 bases, and 11 bases lay between the germline ends. In DNA form, the CDR3 reads TGCGCCAGCAAGGTCGACAGGGAAGCTTTCTTT. Its protein product is CASKVDREAFF.

In regard to this clonotype: This clone may be a read error of a much larger clone one base away. The chain couples TRBV20-1 to TRBJ1-5; D gene ambiguous. With 6 bases removed from V and 9 bases from J, the gap between germline ends came to 18 bases. CDR1 and CDR2 from the germline V gene are DFQATT and SNEGSKA (reference sequence). This CDR3 is 13 amino acids long. The CDR3 DNA sequence: TGCAGTGCCAGGCTGGCACCCGGGCGGCCCCAGCATTTT. Protein sequence: CSARLAPGRPQHF.

There are many counts of this clonotype. The chain joins TRBV7-9 to TRBJ2-1, with 10 bases fitting TRBD2. The junction had 13 bases not matched to a gene; V was cut back by 6 bases and J by 8 bases. Germline V CDR1 and CDR2: SEHNR, FQNEAQ (reference sequence). This CDR3 region has 16 residues. This CDR3 reads CASSSHNSGTSDEQFF. The CDR3 DNA reads TGTGCCAGCAGTTCGCATAATAGTGGGACTAGCGATGAGCAGTTCTTC.

In the case of this clonotype: The missing conserved phenylalanine or tryptophan at the end of this CDR3 makes a read error likely. The chain carries TRBV20-1 and TRBJ1-4, with a weak D call TRBD1 (5 bases). The CDR3 contains 17 residues. The germline V gene encodes CDR1 DFQATT and CDR2 SNEGSKA (reference sequence). DNA for the CDR3: TGCAATGCTAGACCGTCCAGGGCCCGAAGGACTAATGAAAAACTGTTTTCT. Translation: CNARPSRARRTNEKLFS.

Notes on this clonotype: The conserved final phenylalanine or tryptophan is absent from the CDR3, which likely points to a read error. The DNA is omitted, as the CDR3 cannot be located on it reliably, and the CDR3 follows TCRdb's listing. The chain uses TRBV20-1 and TRBJ1-2. The CDR3 is made up of 14 amino acids, end residues included. The germline V gene has CDR1 DFQATT and CDR2 SNEGSKA (reference sequence). CDR3 residues: CSAREGGNNYGHTS.

This clonotype was picked up many times. The rearrangement joins TRBV29-1 to TRBJ2-1; 11 nucleotides match TRBD2. The CDR3 has 13 residues. The V segment lost 6 bases and the J segment 4 bases; nucleotides outside the gene matches: 2. The germline CDR1 and CDR2 sequences are SQVTM and ANQGSEA. CDR3 amino acids: CSVTSGKYNEQFF. The CDR3, as DNA: TGCAGCGTGACTAGCGGGAAATACAATGAGCAGTTCTTC.

The CDR3 protein is CASRCDRVYEQYF. CDR3 nucleotide sequence: TGCGCCAGCAGGTGTGACAGGGTCTACGAGCAGTACTTC. This chain uses TRBV5-1 with TRBJ2-7; 7 bases are a match to TRBD1. CDR1 is SGHRS and CDR2 is YFSETQ in the germline V gene. The CDR3 sequence is 13 residues long. The V segment lost 5 bases and the J segment 3 bases; nucleotides outside the gene matches: 5.